This TCR beta chain was recovered during a study of cytomegalovirus exposure and HLA in healthy donors. Deletions cut 5 bases from V and 8 bases from J, with 13 bases between. The V gene's germline CDR1 is KGHSH and CDR2 LQKENI. This CDR3 comprises 13 residues. 60 Vbeta and 13 Jbeta primers were used in PCR. The repertoire was sequenced with immunoSEQ multiplex PCR; TCRdb's copy has only in-frame clones and lacks some. Here the sample spans about 190,000 clones, approximately 87% being singletons. The source material was PBMCs. The receptor comes from a man between 25 and 39 years old in good health and CMV-seronegative. J is TRBJ2-1 and V is TRBV18; maybe TRBD1 (5 bases). CDR3 in amino acids: CASSSYRWHEQFF. CDR3 sequence (DNA): TGTGCCAGCTCATCGTACAGGTGGCATGAGCAGTTCTTC.